Sequencing of this T cell receptor beta chain was carried out in a study of blood T cell repertoires in COVID-19. The length of the CDR3 is 15 residues. The germline CDR1 and CDR2 sequences are SGHVS and FQNEAQ. Losses at the gene ends were 3 bases for V and 2 bases for J; bases not matched to a gene: 6. Using immunoSEQ multiplex PCR, the repertoire was profiled, and TCRdb retains in-frame clones only, with some absent. The sample has 55,000 to 70,000 clones, about 81% seen once. This sequence originates from a man aged 80 or over with acute or convalescent COVID-19. V usage is TRBV7-8 and J usage is TRBJ2-7; 8 nucleotides align to TRBD2. The sequenced material came from peripheral blood. This CDR3 is CASSFSGASTYEQYF. CDR3 coding DNA: TGTGCCAGCAGCTTTAGCGGGGCAAGCACCTACGAGCAGTACTTC.